This TCR beta chain came from a study of identifying expanded T cells in peripheral blood. Trimming took 3 bases from V and 4 from J; bases not matched to a gene: 3. CDR3 length: 14 amino acids. Germline V gene lookup returns CDR1 SGHTA and CDR2 FQGNSA. Healthy donors had no documented immune events, such as infections, while sampled. Produced via immunoSEQ multiplex PCR; TCRdb's table is partial and in-frame only. Here the sample spans about 85,000 clones, 88% being singletons. Sequenced: blood. This TCR came from a person aged 18-69 years in good health. V usage is TRBV7-2 and J usage is TRBJ1-3, with 7 nucleotides matching TRBD1. The chain's CDR3 is CASSFQGGGNTIYF. CDR3 in DNA: TGTGCCAGCAGCTTTCAGGGGGGCGGAAACACCATATATTTT.